This TCR beta chain was sequenced for a study of blood T cell repertoires in COVID-19 (dated by TCRdb to the early 2020s). Study-wide context: Samples covering the acute and convalescent phases of COVID-19 were provided by collaborators in the United States, Italy and Spain. The material from the prospective study consisted of cDNA or gDNA derived from T cells, B-cell-depleted T cells, or PBMCs. Subjects who had been exposed to COVID-19, were actively infected with it, or had recovered from it provided the deeply sampled blood TCRbeta repertoires that made up the dataset. The repertoires were made available in a free public database intended to serve as a resource for research on the immune response to SARS-CoV-2. The samples were drawn from the first 160 participants of the ongoing ImmuneRACE study and from 950 to 1,500 subjects provided by 6 global collaborators. A de-identified subject ID, COVID-19 status, age in years and sex were almost always included in the sample metadata. Where available, HLA class I and class II types were taken from metadata supplied by the sample provider and were not determined by assay-based typing. General study outcomes and caveats: The quantity of clinical and demographic metadata differed by source and by participant and was supplied without curation.

Collaborating institutions collected whole blood in K2EDTA tubes following their own protocols. For TCRbeta analysis, collaborators shipped samples as frozen whole blood, isolated PBMCs, or DNA extracted from either of those sample types. A remark on this clone: The antigen it recognizes is unknown. No much larger clone exists at a distance of one base, and base qualities are not known.

Including cysteine and phenylalanine, the CDR3 has 16 amino acids. Just the 48-base CDR3 DNA is kept, in frame starting at base 1. The germline V gene (reference sequence) yields GTSNPN for CDR1 and SVGIG for CDR2. V ends up 3 bases short and J 3 bases short, with an unmatched junction base count of 11. The immunoSEQ Assay, a bias-controlled multiplex PCR, was used to amplify TCRbeta CDR3 regions from genomic DNA. In the source study's methods: The number of nucleated cells in each sample was estimated from the amplification of reference gene primers within the assay. To quantify the absolute abundance of each unique TCRbeta CDR3 rearrangement, sequence reads were collapsed and filtered. For each sample, productive Simpson clonality was calculated by taking the square root of Simpson's diversity index across productive rearrangements. In its TCRdb copy, this immuneACCESS table keeps in-frame sequences only and misses some clones. Where compared with another copy, unresolved V genes explain less than half of these, and the others have no known cause. For V, J and clone size, that table is used; D and trimming come from the DNA. The sample yields just under 350,000 clones; 83% were counted once. The top ten clones comprise 2.5% to 3% of the sample.

This TCR was sampled from a man between 25 and 39 years old with active or convalescent COVID-19. This chain joins TRBV30 to TRBJ2-1; TRBD1 lines up with 7 middle nucleotides. Sequencing input: peripheral blood. This receptor carries the CDR3 CAWRGVRGQYYNEQFF. The base sequence is TGTGCCTGGAGAGGAGTAAGGGGACAGTACTACAATGAGCAGTTCTTC.